This T cell receptor beta chain was captured by sequencing in a study of cytotoxic CD8 clonotypes in ibrutinib-treated CLL. V was clipped by 2 bases and J by 8 bases, with 19 bases between them. The CDR3 loop spans 17 amino acids. Germline V gives CDR1 SGHAT, CDR2 FQNNGV. Generated by immunoSEQ multiplex PCR, the TCRdb table keeps only in-frame clones and is missing some. The sample lists tens of thousands of clones; roughly 76% were seen once. Frozen-stored PBMCs produced roughly 2 micrograms of genomic DNA for TCR beta libraries. This receptor was identified in a human donor with chronic lymphocytic leukemia. The chain joins TRBV11-2 to TRBJ1-6; D is uncertain. The source was PBMCs, collected after 12 months of ibrutinib treatment. The CDR3 loop is CASSLFPAPVGDSPLHF. The CDR3 DNA is TGTGCCAGCAGCTTATTCCCCGCTCCAGTCGGGGATTCACCCCTCCACTTT.